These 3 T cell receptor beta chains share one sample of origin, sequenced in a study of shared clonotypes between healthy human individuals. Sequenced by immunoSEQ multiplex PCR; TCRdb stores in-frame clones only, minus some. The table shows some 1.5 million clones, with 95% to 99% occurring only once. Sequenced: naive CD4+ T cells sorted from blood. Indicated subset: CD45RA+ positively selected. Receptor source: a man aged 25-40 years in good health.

The CDR3, as DNA: TGTGCCAGCAGTTGGGACACCTACACAGATACGCAGTATTTT. Encoded protein: CASSWDTYTDTQYF. The chain uses TRBV6-6 and TRBJ2-3, with D perhaps matching TRBD1 (6 bases). The CDR3 is 14 residues long. Per germline, CDR1 MNHNY and CDR2 SVGAGI (reference sequence). V gave up 4 bases and J gave up 2 bases, with 10 bases separating them.

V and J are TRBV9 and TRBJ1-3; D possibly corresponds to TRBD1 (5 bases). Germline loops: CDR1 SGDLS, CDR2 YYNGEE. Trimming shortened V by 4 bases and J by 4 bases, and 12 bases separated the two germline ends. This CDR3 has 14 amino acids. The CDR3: CASSQGFSGNTIYF. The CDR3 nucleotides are TGTGCCAGCAGCCAGGGTTTTTCGGGAAACACCATATATTTT.

The CDR3 sequence: CASSSVRHPEEQYF. Written as DNA, the CDR3 is TGTGCCAGCAGCTCCGTCCGTCACCCGGAAGAGCAGTACTTC. This chain uses TRBV7-2 with TRBJ2-7; D gene ambiguous. Per the germline V gene, CDR1 is SGHTA and CDR2 is FQGNSA. V lost 4 bases and J lost 7, with 17 bases in between. The CDR3 length is 14 residues.